The entry below gives a single TCR beta chain sequence along with its context. Its antigen is still unknown. These data belong to a study of T cells in Graves' hyperthyroidism and ophthalmopathy. Findings and limits, study-wide: Ophthalmopathy was predicted by the model a median of 6.5 months ahead of onset.

TCR beta CDR3 sequences were amplified from RNA transcripts. Initially, a first-round RT-PCR of the TCR CDR3 employed the HTBI primer set. TCRdb redid the calling of the multiplex PCR reads with MiXCR, one entry per CDR3 protein. The data hold about 500,000 distinct CDR3 sequences, with 13% to 15% observed a single time. This TCR was sampled from a woman between 18 and 29 years old with Graves' hyperthyroidism. The material sequenced was blood.

Here the CDR3 DNA reads TGTGCCACCAGCGGACTGGGGGACTATGGCTACACCTTC. It encodes CATSGLGDYGYTF. The chain uses TRBV2 and TRBJ1-2; possibly TRBD1 for D (5 bases). From germline, CDR1 is SNHLY and CDR2 FYNNEI. V lost 10 bases, J lost 3 bases, and 15 bases lay in between. The length of the CDR3 is 13 residues.